This is a list of T cell receptor beta chains from one sample in a study of tumor-infiltrating lymphocytes in primary liver carcinoma. Each CDR3 protein is one row after TCRdb ran MiXCR on the multiplex PCR reads. The sample gives fewer than 400,000 distinct CDR3 sequences, 50% to 70% of which show up once; 9% to 10% is in the top ten. The sequenced sample was peripheral blood. Receptors were obtained from a man in his forties with primary liver carcinoma and hepatitis B virus infection. The CDR3 runs from the conserved cysteine through the conserved F or W. Each record gives: D gene, clone size, J gene, V gene, CDR3 protein, CDR3 DNA. D genes are given only for firm matches. Clone size is not always given. Where it is, it says once, few, many or a class for expanded clones.

TRBD2	NA	TRBJ2-7	TRBV7-9	CASSPRLAGDEQHF	TGTGCCAGCAGCCCCCGACTAGCGGGAGACGAGCAGCACTTC
NA	NA	TRBJ2-5	TRBV29-1	CSAGHLQETRYF	TGCAGCGCTGGACACTTACAAGAGACCCGGTACTTC
NA	many	TRBJ2-1	TRBV14	CASSQGLAGTQFF	TGTGCCAGCAGCCAAGGGCTAGCCGGAACCCAGTTCTTC
TRBD2	NA	TRBJ2-3	TRBV20-1	CSARDLWPSGSIPDTQYF	TGCAGTGCTAGAGATCTCTGGCCTAGCGGGAGTATCCCAGATACGCAGTATTTT
NA	NA	TRBJ1-1	TRBV4-1	CASCQEYGAGTEAFF	TGCGCCAGCTGCCAAGAATACGGGGCGGGCACTGAAGCTTTCTTT
NA	many	TRBJ1-5	TRBV12-3/TRBV12-4	CASSLMGGDQPQHF	TGTGCCAGCAGTTTAATGGGGGGCGATCAGCCCCAGCATTTT
TRBD2	NA	TRBJ2-5	TRBV4-2	CASSQEAGINTGGQETQYF	TGTGCCAGCAGCCAAGAAGCGGGAATAAACACCGGGGGGCAAGAGACCCAGTACTTC
NA	NA	TRBJ2-1	TRBV6-5	CAPLSVSGGNNEQFF	TGTGCCCCTCTTAGTGTTAGCGGAGGTAACAATGAGCAGTTCTTC
NA	NA	TRBJ2-3	TRBV10-2	CASSERGGPDRQYF	TGCGCCAGCAGTGAAAGAGGAGGGCCAGATAGGCAGTATTTT
TRBD1	few	TRBJ1-3	TRBV11-2	CASSFGPTGVGNTIYF	TGTGCCAGCAGCTTTGGCCCGACAGGGGTCGGAAACACCATATATTTT
NA	few	TRBJ1-2	TRBV12-3/TRBV12-4	CTSSLRDYGYTF	TGTACCAGCAGTTTACGTGACTATGGCTACACCTTC
NA	NA	TRBJ2-7	TRBV29-1	CGARDAGIYKQYF	TGCGGCGCCCGGGACGCCGGAATCTACAAGCAGTACTTC
NA	NA	TRBJ1-5	TRBV6-1	CTSSDGQFNQPQHF	TGTACCAGCAGTGATGGACAGTTCAACCAGCCCCAGCATTTT
TRBD2	NA	TRBJ2-7	TRBV4-2	CVGSQDLSSGRYEQYF	TGTGTCGGCAGCCAAGATCTATCTAGCGGGAGATACGAGCAGTACTTC
TRBD2	few	TRBJ2-3	TRBV11-1	CASSKGLAVSTDTQYF	TGTGCCAGCAGCAAGGGACTAGCGGTTAGCACAGATACGCAGTATTTT
TRBD1	NA	TRBJ1-1	TRBV6-6	CASTYPTGGMGGAFF	TGTGCCAGCACTTATCCAACAGGGGGTATGGGTGGAGCTTTCTTT
TRBD1	NA	TRBJ2-1	TRBV4-2	CASSQDLTGGRNEQSF	TGTGCCAGCAGCCAAGATTTGACAGGGGGCCGCAATGAGCAGTCCTTC
TRBD1	NA	TRBJ1-1	TRBV11-1	CASSPTGQLWTEAFF	TGTGCCAGCAGCCCCACGGGACAGCTATGGACTGAAGCTTTCTTT
NA	many	TRBJ1-1	TRBV6-5	CASSYDATMGNTEAFF	TGTGCCAGCAGTTACGATGCGACTATGGGTAACACTGAAGCTTTCTTT
NA	many	TRBJ2-7	TRBV30	CAWSGGVRGGYEQYF	TGTGCCTGGAGTGGGGGGGTCCGTGGGGGCTACGAGCAGTACTTC
NA	NA	TRBJ2-5	TRBV14	CASSQVRTQISQETQYF	TGTGCCAGCAGCCAAGTCAGGACACAAATCTCCCAAGAGACCCAGTACTTC
NA	NA	TRBJ2-3	TRBV29-1	CSIGSSGVQADTQNF	TGCAGCATTGGGTCGTCGGGAGTACAGGCAGATACGCAGAATTTT
TRBD2	NA	TRBJ2-7	TRBV6-5	CASRSPGPAGVSYEQYF	TGTGCCAGCAGATCCCCAGGGCCAGCGGGGGTCTCCTACGAGCAGTACTTT
TRBD1	NA	TRBJ1-6	TRBV11-2	CASSLPGGSPLRF	TGTGCCAGTAGCTTGCCAGGGGGTTCACCCCTCCGCTTT
NA	many	TRBJ2-3	TRBV4-2	CASSQGLRDTQYF	TGTGCCAGCAGCCAAGGCCTGCGGGATACGCAGTATTTT
NA	many	TRBJ2-3	TRBV29-1	CSVDPPDTHTQYF	TGCAGCGTTGACCCACCGGACACCCATACGCAGTATTTT
NA	NA	TRBJ2-3	TRBV6-6	CASSYLLRARTDAQYF	TGTGCCAGCAGTTACCTTTTACGGGCTCGCACAGATGCGCAGTATTTT
NA	many	TRBJ1-2	TRBV4-2	CASSQSGAGVYGYTF	TGTGCCAGCAGCCAATCGGGGGCCGGGGTCTATGGCTACACCTTC
NA	NA	TRBJ2-1	TRBV11-2	CASSLEGRSNEQFF	TGTGCCAGCAGCTTAGAAGGCAGGTCCAATGAGCAGTTCTTC
TRBD1	NA	TRBJ2-1	TRBV11-1	CPSNSRTGYLEQFF	TGTCCCAGCAACTCCAGGACAGGCTACCTCGAGCAGTTCTTC
NA	once	TRBJ1-5	TRBV7-9	CASSPGGSGNQPQHF	TGTGCCAGCAGCCCCGGGGGATCCGGCAATCAGCCCCAGCATTTT
NA	NA	TRBJ1-2	TRBV11-1	CASSQVLGYGYSF	TGTGCCAGTAGCCAGGTACTCGGATATGGCTACTCCTTC
TRBD2	NA	TRBJ2-1	TRBV6-5	CASSIAGVNNEQFF	TGTGCCAGCAGTATAGCGGGAGTAAACAATGAGCAGTTCTTC
NA	NA	TRBJ1-3	TRBV5-1	CASSLTGQRSSGNTIYF	TGCGCCAGCAGCTTAACGGGCCAGCGATCCTCTGGAAACACCATATATTTT
NA	NA	TRBJ2-3	TRBV29-1	CSVETEGMADTQYF	TGCAGCGTTGAGACGGAAGGGATGGCAGATACGCAGTATTTT
NA	NA	TRBJ2-3	TRBV11-3	CASNLRGKGTQYF	TGTGCCAGCAACTTAAGGGGAAAGGGGACGCAGTATTTT
TRBD1	once	TRBJ2-4	TRBV29-1	CRDRLNIQYF	TGCAGGGACAGGTTAAACATTCAGTACTTC
NA	few	TRBJ1-5	TRBV5-1	CASTTRRLPQHF	TGCGCCAGCACGACGCGTCGGCTGCCCCAGCATTTT
TRBD1	few	TRBJ1-1	TRBV6-1	CASSRDRGNTEAFF	TGTGCCAGCAGCCGGGACAGGGGGAACACTGAAGCTTTCTTT